This T cell receptor beta chain was captured by sequencing in a study of control samples from healthy donors and cancer patients (dated by TCRdb to the early 2020s). The method was the immunoSEQ multiplex PCR assay. The clones in this table, taken by TCRdb from immuneACCESS, are in-frame only. Not every clone is retained; where verified, under half of the shortfall comes from an unresolved V gene, and the cause of the rest is unknown. Across this sample there are 150,000 or so clones, with about 93% seen only once. The ten most abundant clones make up under 2.5% of the sample. This clone occurred once. Its antigen target is currently unknown. There are no base qualities to consult, and no much larger clone falls within one base. Material: blood. This receptor was identified in a man aged 45-65 years in good health.

The DNA reads TGTGCCAGCAGCCCCTCTGGCGTTTTAAGAGATGAGCAGTTCTTC. The encoded protein is CASSPSGVLRDEQFF. The sequence joins TRBV7-3 to TRBJ2-1; the D gene cannot be named for sure. Taken from the germline V gene, the CDR1 and CDR2 loops are SGHTA and FQGTGA. Including cysteine and phenylalanine, the CDR3 has 15 amino acids. Just the 45-base CDR3 DNA is kept, in frame starting at base 1. The junction carries 19 bases between V and J, which are trimmed by 5 bases and 8 bases respectively.